This T cell receptor beta chain was retrieved from a study of T cells expressing NK-cell markers (dated by TCRdb to the early 2020s). Turning to the overall study: In sorted CD3+CD56+NKG2C+, CD3+CD56+NKG2C- and CD3+CD56-NKG2C+ T-cell subsets from about 8 donors, TCR beta-chain repertoires were profiled. Of the eight sequenced donors, seven were found to be HCMV-seropositive and one was found to be HCMV-seronegative. The libraries were sequenced on Illumina HiSeq 2000/2500, MiSeq or NextSeq, producing 2 x 150 bp reads. All eight donors whose samples were sequenced were randomly selected healthy volunteers, three of them men and five women. Broad study findings and their caveats: For about 6 donors, the dominant CD3+CD56+NKG2C+ clonotypes were among the top 10 CD8+ clonotypes and accounted for 1.0-7.0% of CD8+ T cells. It remained unclear whether the expanded NKG2C-expressing T cell clones were specific for HCMV antigens. Those dominant clonotypes were again the most abundant among CD3+CD56-NKG2C+ cells in several donors, at about 25-60.1%.

The listed sequencing device is Illumina HiSeq 2000. TCR beta cDNA libraries were made by 5'RACE template switching that added a universal primer site and unique molecular identifiers. Priming for cDNA synthesis came from the TCR beta constant segment, and two successive PCR amplification steps followed. The study's own analysis went as follows. MIGEC was used to demultiplex reads and group reads by UMI, and MiTCR was used to assemble and quantify clonotypes. To exclude erroneous sequences, any TCR cDNA sequence not supported by at least two reads was discarded. The tcR package was used for downstream repertoire analysis, and clonotypes were matched between fractions using CDR3 nucleotide sequence together with V segment. VDJmatch was used to annotate antigen specificity against VDJdb, with one amino acid substitution in CDR3 permitted. TCRdb reanalyzed the reads, keeping one entry per CDR3 protein sequence and omitting DNA. In this record, the V and J calls reflect TCRdb's handling and not the investigators' own analysis. The sample table records hundreds of thousands of distinct CDR3 sequences. The ten largest account for 3.5% to 4.5% of the sample.

A commercial ELISA kit detecting HCMV-specific IgG in serum was used to determine HCMV serostatus. Peripheral blood mononuclear cells were isolated from blood by Ficoll density gradient centrifugation. Worth noting for this clonotype: Its antigen is still unknown.

From its cysteine to its phenylalanine, the CDR3 spans 15 amino acids. No DNA has been recorded. As encoded in the germline V gene, CDR1 is KGHSH while CDR2 is LQKENI. Sequencing was done on a sample of blood T cells: a sorted CD56 or NKG2C T cell subset, CD4+ or CD8+ T cells, or bulk PBMC T cells (not recorded which). This sequence uses TRBV18 and TRBJ2-2. This TCR came from a man aged 18-30 years in good health. Donor details come from another sample of the same person, matched by shared clones. The CDR3 corresponds to CASSPGPLGTGELFF. With the rest looked up from the reference TRBV18 and TRBJ2-2 genes rather than sequenced, the full variable domain is NAGVMQNPRHLVRRRGQEARLRCSPMKGHSHVYWYRQLPEEGLKFMVYLQKENIIDESGMPKERFSAEFPKEGPSILRIQQVVRGDSAAYFCASSPGPLGTGELFFGEGSRLTVL.